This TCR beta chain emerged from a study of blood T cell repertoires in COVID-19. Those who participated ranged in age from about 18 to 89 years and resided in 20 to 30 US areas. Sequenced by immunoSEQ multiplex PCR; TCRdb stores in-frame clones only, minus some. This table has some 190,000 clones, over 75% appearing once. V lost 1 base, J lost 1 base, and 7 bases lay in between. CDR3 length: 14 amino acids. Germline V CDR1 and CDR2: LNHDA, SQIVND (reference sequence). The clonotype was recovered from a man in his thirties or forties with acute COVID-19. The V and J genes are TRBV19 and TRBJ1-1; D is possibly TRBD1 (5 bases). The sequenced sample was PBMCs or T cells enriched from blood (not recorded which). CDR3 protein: CASSIGGGNTEAFF. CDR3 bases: TGTGCCAGTAGTATAGGGGGCGGGAACACTGAAGCTTTCTTT.